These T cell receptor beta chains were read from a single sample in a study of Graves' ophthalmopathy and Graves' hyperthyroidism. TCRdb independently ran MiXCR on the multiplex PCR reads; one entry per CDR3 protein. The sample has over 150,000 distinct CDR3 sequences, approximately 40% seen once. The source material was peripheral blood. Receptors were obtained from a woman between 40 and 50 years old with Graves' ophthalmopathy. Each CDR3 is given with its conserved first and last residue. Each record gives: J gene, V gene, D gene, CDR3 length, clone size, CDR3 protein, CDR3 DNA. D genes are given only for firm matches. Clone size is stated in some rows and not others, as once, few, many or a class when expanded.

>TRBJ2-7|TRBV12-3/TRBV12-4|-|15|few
CASSFPGAPSYEQYF
TGTGCCAGCAGTTTCCCCGGGGCGCCCAGCTACGAGCAGTACTTC
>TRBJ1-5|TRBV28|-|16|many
CASSDSRGLVDQPQHF
TGTGCCAGCAGTGACTCTAGGGGGTTAGTCGATCAGCCCCAGCATTTT
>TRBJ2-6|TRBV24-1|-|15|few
CATSGGNSGANVLTF
TGTGCCACCAGTGGGGGAAACTCTGGGGCCAACGTCCTGACTTTC
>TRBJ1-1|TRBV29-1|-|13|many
CSVEASSGTEAFF
TGCAGCGTTGAGGCCAGCTCGGGCACTGAAGCTTTCTTT
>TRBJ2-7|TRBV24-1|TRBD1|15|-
CATSDHRDRVYEQYF
TGTGCCACCAGTGATCACCGGGACAGGGTATACGAGCAGTACTTC
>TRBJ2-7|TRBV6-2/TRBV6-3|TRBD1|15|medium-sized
CASSTTGTGSYEQYF
TGTGCCAGCAGTACAACCGGGACAGGATCCTACGAGCAGTACTTC
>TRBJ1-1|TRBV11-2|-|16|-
CASSLRGASRNTEAFF
TGTGCCAGCAGCTTGAGGGGGGCATCGAGGAACACTGAAGCTTTCTTT
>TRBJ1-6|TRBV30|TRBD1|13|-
CAWTLTGTFSLHF
TGTGCCTGGACCCTGACAGGGACATTCTCCCTCCACTTT
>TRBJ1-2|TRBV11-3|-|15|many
CASSLGPGEDYGYTF
TGTGCCAGCAGCTTAGGTCCAGGGGAGGACTATGGCTACACCTTC
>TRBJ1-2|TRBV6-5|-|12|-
CASSLADRGYTF
TGTGCCAGCAGTTTAGCAGACCGTGGCTACACCTTC
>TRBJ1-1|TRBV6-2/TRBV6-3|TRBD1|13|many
CASSYPGTVEAFF
TGTGCCAGCAGTTACCCCGGGACAGTTGAAGCTTTCTTT
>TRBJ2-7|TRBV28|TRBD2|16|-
CASSPGGLAGTYEQYF
TGTGCCAGCAGCCCCGGGGGACTAGCGGGGACCTACGAGCAGTACTTC
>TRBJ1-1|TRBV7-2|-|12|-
CASSLMMALAFF
TGTGCCAGCAGCTTAATGATGGCTTTGGCTTTCTTT
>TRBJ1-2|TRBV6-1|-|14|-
CASSVDRADYGYTF
TGTGCCAGCAGTGTGGACAGAGCCGATTATGGCTACACATTC
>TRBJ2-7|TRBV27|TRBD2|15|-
CASSPVAGASYEQYF
TGTGCCAGCAGTCCCGTAGCGGGGGCCTCCTACGAGCAGTACTTC
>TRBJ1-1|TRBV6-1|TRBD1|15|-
CASSRSTGWDTEAFF
TGTGCCAGCAGTCGATCGACAGGGTGGGACACTGAAGCTTTCTTT
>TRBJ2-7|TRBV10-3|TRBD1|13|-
CAITQGQGDEQYF
TGTGCCATCACTCAGGGACAGGGCGACGAGCAGTACTTC
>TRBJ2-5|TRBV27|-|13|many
CASSQRLQETQYF
TGTGCCAGCAGTCAACGTCTCCAAGAGACCCAGTACTTC
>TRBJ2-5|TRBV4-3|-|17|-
CASSQDLGGTGQETQYF
TGCGCCAGCAGCCAAGATCTGGGTGGAACAGGGCAAGAGACCCAGTACTTC
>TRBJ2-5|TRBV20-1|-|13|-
CSATRATQETQYF
TGCAGTGCTACTCGGGCCACACAAGAGACCCAGTACTTC
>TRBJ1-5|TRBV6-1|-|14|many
CASTQGGGNQPQHF
TGTGCCAGCACCCAGGGAGGTGGCAATCAGCCCCAGCATTTT
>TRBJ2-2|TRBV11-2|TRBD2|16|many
CASRRLAGDYTGELFF
TGTGCCAGCCGCCGACTAGCGGGTGATTACACCGGGGAGCTGTTTTTT
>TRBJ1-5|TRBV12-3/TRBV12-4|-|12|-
CASSRERQPQHF
TGTGCCAGCAGTAGGGAACGTCAGCCCCAGCATTTT
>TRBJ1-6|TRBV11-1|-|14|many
CASSPQGYNSPLHF
TGTGCCAGCAGCCCGCAGGGTTACAACTCACCCCTCCACTTT
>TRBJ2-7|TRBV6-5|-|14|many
CASSYGGAGYEQYF
TGTGCCAGCAGTTACGGGGGCGCGGGCTACGAGCAGTACTTC
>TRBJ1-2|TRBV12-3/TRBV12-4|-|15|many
CASSLTRGRPDGYTF
TGTGCCAGCAGTTTAACCCGGGGACGGCCGGATGGCTACACCTTC
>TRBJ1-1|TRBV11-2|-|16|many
CASSPQGTLLNTEAFF
TGTGCCAGCAGCCCCCAGGGAACCCTTCTGAACACTGAAGCTTTCTTT
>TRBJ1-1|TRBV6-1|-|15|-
CASSHRDGDRTEAFF
TGTGCCAGCAGCCACAGGGATGGGGATAGGACTGAAGCTTTCTTT
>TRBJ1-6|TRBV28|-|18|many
CASSLLRQASSYNSPLHF
TGTGCCAGCAGTTTACTTCGACAGGCTAGCTCCTATAATTCACCCCTCCACTTT
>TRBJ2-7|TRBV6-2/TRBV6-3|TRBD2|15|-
CASSSGTSGKPEQYF
TGTGCCAGCAGTTCGGGGACTAGCGGGAAGCCCGAGCAGTACTTC
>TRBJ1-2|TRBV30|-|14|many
CAWSDRSRGYGYTF
TGTGCCTGGAGTGACAGGAGTAGAGGCTATGGCTACACCTTC
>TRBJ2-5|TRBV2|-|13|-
CASSKGPQETQYF
TGTGCCAGCAGTAAGGGACCTCAAGAGACCCAGTACTTC
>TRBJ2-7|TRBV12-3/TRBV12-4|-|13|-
CASTSLTSYEQYF
TGTGCCAGCACCTCCCTGACCTCCTACGAGCAGTACTTC
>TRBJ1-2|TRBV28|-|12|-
CASSSGTLGYTF
TGTGCCAGCAGTTCCGGGACACTTGGCTACACCTTC
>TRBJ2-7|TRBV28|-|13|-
CASSLAGISEQYF
TGTGCCAGCAGTTTGGCAGGGATATCCGAGCAGTACTTC
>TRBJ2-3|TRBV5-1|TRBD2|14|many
CASSLAGATDTQYF
TGCGCCAGCAGCTTAGCGGGGGCCACAGATACGCAGTATTTT
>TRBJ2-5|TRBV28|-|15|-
CASSPKERYQETQYF
TGTGCCAGCAGTCCCAAAGAGAGGTACCAAGAGACCCAGTACTTC
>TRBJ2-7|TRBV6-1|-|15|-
CASTPGTTYSYEQYF
TGTGCCAGCACCCCCGGGACAACTTACTCCTACGAGCAGTACTTC
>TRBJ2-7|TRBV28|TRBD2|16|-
CASTPGRDSLTYEQYF
TGTGCCAGCACCCCAGGGAGGGACTCTTTAACCTACGAGCAGTACTTC
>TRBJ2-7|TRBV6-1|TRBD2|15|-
CASSASLAGSYEQYF
TGTGCCAGCAGCGCGTCACTAGCGGGGTCCTACGAGCAGTACTTC
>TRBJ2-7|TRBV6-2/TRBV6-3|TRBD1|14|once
CASSFGQGRYEQYF
TGTGCCAGCAGCTTCGGACAGGGTCGGTACGAGCAGTACTTC
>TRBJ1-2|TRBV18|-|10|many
CASSPGGYTF
TGTGCCAGCTCACCAGGGGGCTACACCTTC
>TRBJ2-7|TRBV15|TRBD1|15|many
CATSREGQGAYEQYF
TGTGCCACCAGCAGAGAGGGACAGGGGGCTTACGAGCAGTACTTC
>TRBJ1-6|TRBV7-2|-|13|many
CASSWKTGNTLHF
TGTGCCAGCAGCTGGAAGACCGGGAACACCCTCCACTTT
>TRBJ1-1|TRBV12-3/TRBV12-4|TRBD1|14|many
CASSGTGKSYEAFF
TGTGCCAGCAGTGGGACAGGGAAATCGTATGAAGCTTTCTTT
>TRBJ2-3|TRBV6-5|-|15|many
CASSYSLFNGKTQYF
TGTGCCAGCAGTTACTCTCTTTTTAATGGGAAGACGCAGTATTTT
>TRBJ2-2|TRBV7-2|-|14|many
CASSLVVGTGELFF
TGTGCCAGCAGCTTAGTCGTTGGCACCGGGGAGCTGTTTTTT
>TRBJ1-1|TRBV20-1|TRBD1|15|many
CSATGRQGARPEAFF
TGCAGTGCTACCGGAAGACAGGGGGCTAGACCTGAAGCTTTCTTT
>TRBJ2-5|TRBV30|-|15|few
CAWSVGLLDQETQYF
TGTGCCTGGAGTGTAGGTCTTCTCGACCAAGAGACCCAGTACTTC
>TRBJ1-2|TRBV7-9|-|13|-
CASSPPPLRGYTF
TGTGCCAGCAGCCCCCCACCCCTTCGTGGCTACACCTTC
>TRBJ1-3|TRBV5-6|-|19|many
CASSTPTKPGPSGGNTIYF
TGTGCCAGCAGCACACCTACGAAACCAGGGCCCTCGGGGGGAAACACCATATATTTT
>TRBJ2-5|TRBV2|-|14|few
CASTLAGDGETQYF
TGTGCCAGCACCCTTGCCGGTGATGGGGAGACCCAGTACTTC
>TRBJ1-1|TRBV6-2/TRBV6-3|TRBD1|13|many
CASMGQTSTEAFF
TGTGCCAGCATGGGACAGACTTCCACTGAAGCTTTCTTT
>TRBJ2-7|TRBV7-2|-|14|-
CASSLAGVNPEQYF
TGTGCCAGCAGCTTAGCGGGGGTGAATCCCGAGCAGTACTTC
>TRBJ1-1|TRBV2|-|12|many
CASSDRGVRAFF
TGTGCCAGCAGTGACAGAGGGGTTAGAGCTTTCTTT
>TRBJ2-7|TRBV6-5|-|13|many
CASSPRGPYEQYF
TGTGCCAGCAGTCCAAGGGGACCCTACGAGCAGTACTTC
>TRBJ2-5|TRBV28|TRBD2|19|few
CASRGTIIGLAGIGETQYF
TGTGCCAGCAGGGGAACCATAATCGGACTAGCGGGAATAGGAGAGACCCAGTACTTC
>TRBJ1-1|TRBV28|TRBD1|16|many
CASSDGQGAWDTEAFF
TGTGCCAGCAGTGACGGACAGGGGGCGTGGGATACTGAAGCTTTCTTT
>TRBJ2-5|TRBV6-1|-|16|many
CASSEAAGGGEETQYF
TGTGCCAGCAGTGAAGCGGCAGGAGGAGGTGAAGAGACCCAGTACTTC